A single T cell receptor (beta chain) is shown here with its context. The record originates from a study of shared clonotypes between healthy human individuals. In germline, CDR1 is SGHNT, CDR2 YYREEE (reference sequence). This CDR3 region has 16 residues. The V gene end was trimmed by 4 bases and the J gene end by 10 bases; junction bases not matched to a gene: 14. Unsorted samples, those not sorted, used some 100 million PBMCs for genomic DNA. Genomic DNA belonging to each subset was distributed in equal measure over several immunoSEQ plates. Profiling relied on immunoSEQ multiplex PCR, and the TCRdb table lists in-frame clones only, not all of them. The profile covers approximately 500,000 clones, with 75% to 85% appearing a single time and roughly 13% taken by the ten largest.

Sequenced: PBMCs. The chain recombines TRBV5-4 with TRBJ2-1; TRBD2 matches at 10 bases. The clonotype originates from a woman aged 40 to 50 in good health. Some clones in this sample may be carry-over from other donors' samples. This CDR3 reads CASSIGTSVSGREQFF. The CDR3 DNA reads as TGTGCCAGCAGCATCGGGACTAGCGTCTCGGGGAGGGAGCAGTTCTTC.